A selection of T cell receptor beta chains follows, all from one sample in a study of blood T cell repertoires in COVID-19. This table comes from immunoSEQ multiplex PCR, and its TCRdb copy is limited to in-frame clones, with some not included. Found here are roughly 240,000 clones, approximately 85% of them singletons; the top ten hold more than 4.5%. Sequenced input: peripheral blood. These receptors came from a man between 50 and 59 years old with COVID-19, enrolled during active disease. Each CDR3 is given without its conserved first and last residue.

v_gene	j_gene	CDR3aa
TRBV6-2/TRBV6-3	TRBJ1-1	ASSRQTNTEAF
TRBV7-9	TRBJ1-1	ASSLGGGSGTEAF
TRBV7-9	TRBJ1-2	ASSSTGGARWGYT
TRBV4-1	TRBJ2-3	ASSREVPSGGTDTQY
TRBV7-3	TRBJ2-7	ASSLGVGVEQY
TRBV19	TRBJ2-7	ASSSGTGGSYEQY
TRBV5-4	TRBJ1-2	ASSREVYGYT
TRBV5-1	TRBJ1-6	ASSLQGSWGSPLH
TRBV5-4	TRBJ2-3	ASSSRTGGISTDTQY
TRBV2	TRBJ1-5	ASSGSYLESQH
TRBV18	TRBJ1-1	ASSPRQDSSTEAF
TRBV5-5	TRBJ2-6	ASSLEGGSGANVLT
TRBV18	TRBJ1-5	ASSPQGDQPQH
TRBV2	TRBJ1-5	ASSEGQGGEPQH
TRBV5-1	TRBJ2-7	ASSWDREGEQY
TRBV7-6	TRBJ2-7	ASSLKAGQTYEQY
TRBV30	TRBJ2-7	AWRRSGSAYEQY
TRBV6-5	TRBJ2-3	ASSTRLVGSDTQY
TRBV9	TRBJ2-1	ASSPQGGSEQF
TRBV5-1	TRBJ1-1	ASSSVGGTTNTEAF
TRBV11-2	TRBJ2-5	ASSLGNQDRQETQY
TRBV5-1	TRBJ2-1	ASSLDGGPAREQF
TRBV30	TRBJ1-6	AWSTGTANNSPLH
TRBV3-1/TRBV3-2	TRBJ1-4	ASSLGNEKLF
TRBV7-9	TRBJ1-6	ASSSFPDSSYNSPLH
TRBV6-5	TRBJ2-2	ASTPGGQGAGELF
TRBV28	TRBJ2-1	ASSLHGVYNEQF
TRBV29-1	TRBJ2-5	SSIGARGGETQY
TRBV10-2	TRBJ1-4	ASGFFQGAREKLF
TRBV6-2/TRBV6-3	TRBJ2-2	ASSYVRATGELF
TRBV6-1	TRBJ1-1	ASSDSFGAF
TRBV6-5	TRBJ2-1	ASRESSYNEQF
TRBV30	TRBJ1-3	AWNSDRRVRNTIY
TRBV7-2	TRBJ1-5	ASSLSLNQPQH
TRBV29-1	TRBJ2-7	SVDSGSSYEQY
TRBV30	TRBJ2-7	AWSVLGPGGEQY
TRBV11-2	TRBJ1-1	ASRKPDAGTEAF
TRBV19	TRBJ2-3	ASSIDRTSGTDTQY
TRBV5-1	TRBJ2-3	ASSLGGGGRDTQY
TRBV4-1	TRBJ2-7	ASSQPQGNEQY
TRBV5-1	TRBJ2-7	ASSRGGTEFTYEQY
TRBV6-2/TRBV6-3	TRBJ2-3	ASSRGLAPGIY
TRBV7-2	TRBJ1-1	ASSLGRNTEAF
TRBV3-1/TRBV3-2	TRBJ2-3	ASSQGGTGPRDTQY
TRBV10-2	TRBJ1-5	ASRGQLDQPQH
TRBV3-1/TRBV3-2	TRBJ2-3	ASSQGQIPTDTQY
TRBV14	TRBJ2-4	ASSQTGTGGAKNIQY
TRBV15	TRBJ2-7	ATSRHSYEQY
TRBV11-3	TRBJ2-7	ASSQDRGPSYEQY
TRBV7-9	TRBJ1-4	ASTKGATNEKLF
TRBV13	TRBJ2-7	ASSPYGGNYEQY
TRBV4-3	TRBJ1-2	ASSPAARGNYGYT
TRBV7-6	TRBJ1-6	ASSQDRNSPLH
TRBV21-1	TRBJ2-7	ASSKITRQGPYEQY
TRBV10-3	TRBJ2-3	AISNGGGTDTQY
TRBV9	TRBJ2-7	ASSAGTAYEQY
TRBV30	TRBJ1-6	ACRAGSSYNSPLH
TRBV5-5	TRBJ1-3	ASSSLDRGNTIY
TRBV4-3	TRBJ1-2	ASSQHNRGQGGYT